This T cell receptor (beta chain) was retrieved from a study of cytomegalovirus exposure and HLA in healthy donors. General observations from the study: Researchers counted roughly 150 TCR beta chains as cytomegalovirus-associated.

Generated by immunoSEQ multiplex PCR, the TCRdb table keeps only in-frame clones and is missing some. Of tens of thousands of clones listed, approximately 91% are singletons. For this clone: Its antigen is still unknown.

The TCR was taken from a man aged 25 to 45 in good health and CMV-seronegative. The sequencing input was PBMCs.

The CDR3 sequence: CASSPPSETQYF. The CDR3 nucleotides are TGTGCCAGCTCACCACCCTCTGAGACCCAGTACTTC. The chain couples TRBV18 to TRBJ2-5; D is unclear. This CDR3 is built from 12 residues. V lost 0 bases to trimming and J lost 5 bases, with 4 bases between them. Looked up from germline, CDR1 is KGHSH and CDR2 is LQKENI.